Reported below is one T cell receptor (beta chain). This sample is part of a study of blood T cell repertoires in COVID-19. Profiled with immunoSEQ multiplex PCR; TCRdb holds only in-frame clones, not every one. The sample yields roughly 45,000 clones, about four fifths seen once. Germline lookup yields CDR1 SGHRS and CDR2 YFSETQ. This CDR3 has 17 residues. Trimming removed 0 bases from V and 4 bases from J; junction bases left unmatched: 6. The genes are TRBV5-1 and TRBJ2-1, with TRBD2 matching 11 bases. Sequences were obtained from peripheral blood. This clonotype originated in a woman in her sixties or seventies with acute or convalescent COVID-19. Here the CDR3 reads CASSLVLAGGPYNEQFF. DNA of the CDR3: TGCGCCAGCAGCTTGGTGTTAGCGGGGGGGCCTTACAATGAGCAGTTCTTC.